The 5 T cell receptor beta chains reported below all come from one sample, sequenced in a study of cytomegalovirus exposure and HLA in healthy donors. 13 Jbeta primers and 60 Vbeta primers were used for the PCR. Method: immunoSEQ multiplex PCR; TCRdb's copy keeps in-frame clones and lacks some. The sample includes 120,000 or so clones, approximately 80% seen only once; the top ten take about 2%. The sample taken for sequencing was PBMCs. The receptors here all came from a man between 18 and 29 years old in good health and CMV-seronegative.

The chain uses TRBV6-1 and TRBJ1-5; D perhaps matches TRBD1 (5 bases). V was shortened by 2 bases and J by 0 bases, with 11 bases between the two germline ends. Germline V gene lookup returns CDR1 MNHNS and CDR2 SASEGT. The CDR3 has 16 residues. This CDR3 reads CASSERGGSSNQPQHF. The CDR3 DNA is TGTGCCAGCAGTGAAAGGGGCGGGAGTAGCAATCAGCCCCAGCATTTT.

The CDR3, as DNA: TGTGCCAGCAGCCCGGGGAGCGGGGGTTCCTACGAGCAGTACTTC. This sequence encodes CASSPGSGGSYEQYF. The chain is built from TRBV9 and TRBJ2-7; 8 positions match TRBD2. CDR3 length equals 15 residues. The V gene end was trimmed by 4 bases and the J gene end by 1 base; junction bases not matched to a gene: 7. The germline V gene encodes CDR1 SGDLS and CDR2 YYNGEE.

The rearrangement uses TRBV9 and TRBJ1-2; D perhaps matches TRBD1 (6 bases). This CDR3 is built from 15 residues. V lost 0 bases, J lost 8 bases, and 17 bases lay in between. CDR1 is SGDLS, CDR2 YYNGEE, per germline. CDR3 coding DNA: TGTGCCAGCAGCGTAGGGGTAGGGGGAAATGAGGGCTACACCTTC. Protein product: CASSVGVGGNEGYTF.

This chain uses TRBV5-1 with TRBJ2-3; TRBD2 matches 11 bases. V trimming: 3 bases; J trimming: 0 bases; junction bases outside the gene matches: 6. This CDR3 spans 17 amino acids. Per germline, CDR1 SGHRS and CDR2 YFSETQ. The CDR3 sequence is CASSSGLAVTSTDTQYF. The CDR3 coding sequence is TGCGCCAGCAGCTCGGGACTAGCGGTTACTAGCACAGATACGCAGTATTTT.

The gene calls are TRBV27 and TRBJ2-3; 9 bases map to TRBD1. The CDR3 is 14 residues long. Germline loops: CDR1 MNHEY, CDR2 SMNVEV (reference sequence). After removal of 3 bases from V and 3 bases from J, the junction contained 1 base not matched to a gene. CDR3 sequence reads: CASSLGQGTDTQYF. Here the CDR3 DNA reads TGTGCCAGCAGTTTGGGACAGGGAACAGATACGCAGTATTTT.